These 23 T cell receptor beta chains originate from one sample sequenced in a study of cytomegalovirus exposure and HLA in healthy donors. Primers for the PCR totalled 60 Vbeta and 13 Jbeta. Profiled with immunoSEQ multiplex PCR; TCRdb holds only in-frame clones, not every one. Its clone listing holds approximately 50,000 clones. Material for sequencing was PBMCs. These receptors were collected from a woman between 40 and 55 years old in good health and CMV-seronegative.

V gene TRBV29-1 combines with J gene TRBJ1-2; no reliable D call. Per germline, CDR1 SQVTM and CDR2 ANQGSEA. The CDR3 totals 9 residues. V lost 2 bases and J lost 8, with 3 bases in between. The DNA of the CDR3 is TGCAGCGTTGAACTGGGCTACACCTTC. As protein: CSVELGYTF.

Here the CDR3 DNA reads TGCGCCAGCAGCTTGGAATGGGGGGAAGAGACCCAGTACTTC. Translated, it gives CASSLEWGEETQYF. The genes are TRBV5-1 and TRBJ2-5, with D perhaps matching TRBD2 (6 bases). The germline V gene encodes CDR1 SGHRS and CDR2 YFSETQ. Trimming removed 0 bases at V and 3 bases at J, with 9 bases between. The CDR3 runs 14 residues.

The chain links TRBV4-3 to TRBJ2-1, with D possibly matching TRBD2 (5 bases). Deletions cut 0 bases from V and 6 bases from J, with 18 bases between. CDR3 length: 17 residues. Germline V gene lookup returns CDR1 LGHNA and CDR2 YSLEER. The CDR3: CASSQDLAPSEGNEQFF. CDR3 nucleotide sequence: TGCGCCAGCAGCCAAGATCTCGCTCCCTCTGAGGGCAATGAGCAGTTCTTC.

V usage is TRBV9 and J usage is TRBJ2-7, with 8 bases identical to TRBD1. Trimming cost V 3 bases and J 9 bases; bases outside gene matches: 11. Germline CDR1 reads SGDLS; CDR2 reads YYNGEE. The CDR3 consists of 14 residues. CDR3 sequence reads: CASSARDRPTGQYF. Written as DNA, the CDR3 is TGTGCCAGCAGCGCCAGGGACAGGCCTACGGGGCAGTACTTC.

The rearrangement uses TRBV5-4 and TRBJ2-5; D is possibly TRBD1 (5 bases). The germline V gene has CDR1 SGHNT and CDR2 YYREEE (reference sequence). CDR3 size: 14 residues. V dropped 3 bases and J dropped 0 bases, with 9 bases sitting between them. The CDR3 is CASSSGYYQETQYF. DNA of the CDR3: TGTGCCAGCAGCTCAGGGTACTACCAAGAGACCCAGTACTTC.

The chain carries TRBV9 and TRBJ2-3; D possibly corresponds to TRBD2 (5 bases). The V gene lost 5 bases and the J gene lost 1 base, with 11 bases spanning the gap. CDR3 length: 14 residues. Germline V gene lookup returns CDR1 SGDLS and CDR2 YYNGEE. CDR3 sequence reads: CASSRGEGTDTQYF. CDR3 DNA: TGTGCCAGCAGTCGGGGTGAGGGCACAGATACGCAGTATTTT. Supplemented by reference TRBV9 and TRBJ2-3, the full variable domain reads DSGVTQTPKHLITATGQRVTLRCSPRSGDLSVYWYQQSLDQGLQFLIQYYNGEERAKGNILERFSAQQFPDLHSELNLSSLELGDSALYFCASSRGEGTDTQYFGPGTRLTVL.

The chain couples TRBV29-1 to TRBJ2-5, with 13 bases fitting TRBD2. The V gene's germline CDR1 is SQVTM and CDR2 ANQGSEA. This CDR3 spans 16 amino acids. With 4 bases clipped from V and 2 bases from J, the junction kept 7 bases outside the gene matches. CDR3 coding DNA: TGCAGCGTTGCTGGGGGACTAGCGGGGCAACAAGAGACCCAGTACTTC. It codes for CSVAGGLAGQQETQYF.

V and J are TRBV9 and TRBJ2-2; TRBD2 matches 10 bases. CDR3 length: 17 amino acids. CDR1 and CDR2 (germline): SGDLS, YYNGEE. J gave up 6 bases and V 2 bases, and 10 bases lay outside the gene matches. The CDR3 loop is CASSVNSGGSTAGELFF. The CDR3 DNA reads TGTGCCAGCAGCGTGAATAGCGGGGGGTCTACCGCCGGGGAGCTGTTTTTT.

CDR3 sequence: CASSLAPSGDNEQFF. DNA for the CDR3: TGTGCCAGCAGCTTGGCCCCTAGCGGGGACAATGAGCAGTTCTTC. The chain joins TRBV5-4 to TRBJ2-1; 9 bases agree with TRBD2. This CDR3 has 15 residues. From germline, CDR1 is SGHNT and CDR2 YYREEE (reference sequence). J lost 5 bases, V lost 0 bases, and 3 bases had no gene match.

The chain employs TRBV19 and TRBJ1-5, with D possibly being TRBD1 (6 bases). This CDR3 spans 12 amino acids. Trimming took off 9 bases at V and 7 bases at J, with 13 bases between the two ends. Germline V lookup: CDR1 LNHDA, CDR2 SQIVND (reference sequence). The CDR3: CASQGRDQPQHF. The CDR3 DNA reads TGTGCCAGCCAGGGGAGGGACCAGCCCCAGCATTTT.

Here the CDR3 DNA reads TGTGCCAGCAGCTTAGTCGCGCGGCAGCCCCAGCATTTT. It yields the protein CASSLVARQPQHF. The V and J genes are TRBV7-9 and TRBJ1-5; D gene unclear. Trimming removed 1 base from V and 7 bases from J, with 8 bases in between. This CDR3 has 13 amino acids. Germline V gene sequence: CDR1 SEHNR, CDR2 FQNEAQ (reference sequence).

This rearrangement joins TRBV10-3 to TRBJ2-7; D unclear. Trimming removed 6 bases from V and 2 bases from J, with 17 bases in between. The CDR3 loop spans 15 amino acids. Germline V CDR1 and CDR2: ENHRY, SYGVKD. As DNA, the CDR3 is TGTGCCATCAGCGCAACCGAGACAAGACCCTACGAGCAGTACTTC. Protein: CAISATETRPYEQYF.

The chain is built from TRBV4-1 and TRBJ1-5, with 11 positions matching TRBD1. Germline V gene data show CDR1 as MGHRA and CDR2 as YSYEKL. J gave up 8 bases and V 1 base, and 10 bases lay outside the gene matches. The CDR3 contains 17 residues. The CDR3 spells CASSQGKGPGQGEPQHF. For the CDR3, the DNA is TGCGCCAGCAGCCAAGGGAAGGGGCCGGGACAGGGGGAGCCCCAGCATTTT.

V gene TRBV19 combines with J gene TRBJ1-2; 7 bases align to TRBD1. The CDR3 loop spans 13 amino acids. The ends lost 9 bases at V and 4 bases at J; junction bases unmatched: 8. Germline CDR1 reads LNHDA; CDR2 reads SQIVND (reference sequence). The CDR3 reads CASTGTASYGYTF. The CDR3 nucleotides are TGTGCCAGCACCGGGACAGCGAGCTATGGCTACACCTTC.

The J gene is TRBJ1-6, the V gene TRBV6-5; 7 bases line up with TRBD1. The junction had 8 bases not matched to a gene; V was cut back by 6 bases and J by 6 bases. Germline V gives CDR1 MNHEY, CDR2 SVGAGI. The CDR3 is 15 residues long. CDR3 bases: TGTGCCAGCAGGCCCCCGGGACAGCTTAATTCACCCCTCCACTTT. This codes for CASRPPGQLNSPLHF.

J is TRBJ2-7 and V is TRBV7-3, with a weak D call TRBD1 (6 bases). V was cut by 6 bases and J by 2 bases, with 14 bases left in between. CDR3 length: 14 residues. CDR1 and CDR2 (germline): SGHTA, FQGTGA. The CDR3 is CASSPDSLAYEQYF. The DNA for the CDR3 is TGTGCCAGCAGTCCGGACAGTCTCGCCTACGAGCAGTACTTC.

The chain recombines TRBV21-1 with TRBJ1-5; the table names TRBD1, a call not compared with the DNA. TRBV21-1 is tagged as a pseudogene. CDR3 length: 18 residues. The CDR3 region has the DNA TGTGCCAGCAGCAATTGGACAGGGAGAACAATTCGCAATCAGCCCCAGCATTTT. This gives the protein CASSNWTGRTIRNQPQHF.

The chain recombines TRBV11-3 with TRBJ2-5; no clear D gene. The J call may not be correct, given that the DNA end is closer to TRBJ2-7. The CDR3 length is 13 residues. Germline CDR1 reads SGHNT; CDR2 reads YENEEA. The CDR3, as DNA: TGTGCCAGCAGCTCGCCCCGCATACGCGAGCAGTACTTC. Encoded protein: CASSSPRIREQYF.

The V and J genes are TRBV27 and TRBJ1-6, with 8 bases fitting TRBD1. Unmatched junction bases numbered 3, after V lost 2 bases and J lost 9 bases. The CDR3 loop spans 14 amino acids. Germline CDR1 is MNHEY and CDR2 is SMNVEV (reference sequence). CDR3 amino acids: CASSLDRGISPLHF. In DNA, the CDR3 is TGTGCCAGCAGTTTAGACAGGGGCATTTCACCCCTCCACTTT.

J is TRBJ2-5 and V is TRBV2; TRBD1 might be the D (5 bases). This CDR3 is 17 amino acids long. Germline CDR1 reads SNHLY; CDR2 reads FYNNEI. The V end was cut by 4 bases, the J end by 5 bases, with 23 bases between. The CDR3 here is CASSGLRDLMSAETQYF. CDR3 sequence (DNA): TGTGCCAGCAGTGGGCTCAGGGATTTGATGTCTGCGGAGACCCAGTACTTC.

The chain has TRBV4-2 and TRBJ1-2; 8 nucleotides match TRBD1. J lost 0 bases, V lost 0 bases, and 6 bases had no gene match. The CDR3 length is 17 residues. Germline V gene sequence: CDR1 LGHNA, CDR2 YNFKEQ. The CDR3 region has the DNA TGTGCCAGCAGCCAAGATTATTCAGGGGGCACTAACTATGGCTACACCTTC. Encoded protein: CASSQDYSGGTNYGYTF.

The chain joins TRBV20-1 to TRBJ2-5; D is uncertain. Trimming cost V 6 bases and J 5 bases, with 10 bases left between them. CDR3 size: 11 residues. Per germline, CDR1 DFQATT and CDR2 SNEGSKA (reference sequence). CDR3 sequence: CSAPRWETQYF. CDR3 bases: TGCAGTGCCCCCAGGTGGGAGACCCAGTACTTC.

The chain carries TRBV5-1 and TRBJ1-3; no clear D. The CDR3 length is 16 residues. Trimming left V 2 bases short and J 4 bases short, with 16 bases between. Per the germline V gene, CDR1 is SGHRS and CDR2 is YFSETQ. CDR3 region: CASSFGGANVGNTIYF. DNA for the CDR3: TGCGCCAGCAGCTTTGGAGGAGCAAATGTAGGAAACACCATATATTTT.